One TCR beta chain is described in this entry. Its antigen is still unknown. This record belongs to a study of T cell repertoires in cytomegalovirus infection. About the research overall: The public TCR beta signatures pointed to both CMV infection and matching HLA type.

J gave up 1 base and V 3 bases, and 9 bases lay outside the gene matches. The CDR3 totals 17 residues. CDR1 MDHEN and CDR2 SYDVKM come from the germline V gene. Study findings and constraints: Ex vivo responses were dominated by HLA-C-restricted CMV-specific TCR beta clonotypes.

A single record per CDR3 protein comes from TCRdb applying MiXCR to the reads. The sample comprises around 240,000 distinct CDR3 sequences, 22% of which are singletons, and about 18% rests with the top ten. V usage is TRBV28 and J usage is TRBJ2-7, with 10 nucleotides matching TRBD2. The sequencing sample was made of CD8+ T cells from PBMCs. This TCR derives from a human donor in good health (CMV status not recorded). Some clones in this sample may be carry-over from other donors' samples. The CDR3: CASSFYLSGGGSYEQYF. The DNA of the CDR3 is TGTGCCAGCAGTTTCTACCTGAGCGGGGGGGGATCCTACGAGCAGTACTTC. The full variable domain, completed using reference TRBV28 and TRBJ2-7, is DVKVTQSSRYLVKRTGEKVFLECVQDMDHENMFWYRQDPGLGLRLIYFSYDVKMKEKGDIPEGYSVSREKKERFSLILESASTNQTSMYLCASSFYLSGGGSYEQYFGPGTRLTVT.